The 4 T cell receptor beta chains below all came from one sample that was sequenced in a study of early stage breast cancer tumors. Only in-frame clones appear in the TCRdb table, and some are missing; sequencing was by immunoSEQ multiplex PCR. Seen here are more than 8,500 clones, approximately 70% observed once, and the top ten hold about 7%. Material for sequencing was breast tumor tissue. The source of these receptors is a person aged 45 to 59 with breast cancer.

J is TRBJ2-3 and V is TRBV7-9, with TRBD2 matching over 8 bases. The CDR3 extends over 16 amino acids. In germline, CDR1 is SEHNR, CDR2 FQNEAQ (reference sequence). J lost 2 bases, V lost 4 bases, and 8 bases had no gene match. CDR3 in DNA: TGTGCCAGCAGCTCCGGACTAGCCAACCCCACAGATACGCAGTATTTT. Translated, it gives CASSSGLANPTDTQYF.

This clone was recorded once. This chain links TRBV2 with TRBJ2-7; D unresolved. Trimming stripped 5 bases from V and 3 bases from J, with 11 bases between. Germline V gene data show CDR1 as SNHLY and CDR2 as FYNNEI. The CDR3 is made up of 13 amino acids. The CDR3, as DNA: TGTGCCAGCAGTAAAGATCTGAACTACGAGCAGTACTTC. Translating it yields CASSKDLNYEQYF.

The rearrangement links TRBV6-1 to TRBJ1-4; unclear D gene. Germline CDR1 and CDR2: MNHNS and SASEGT. V dropped 6 bases and J dropped 4 bases, with 15 bases sitting between them. The CDR3 length is 15 residues. The CDR3 protein is CASRKTQLLNEKLFF. DNA of the CDR3: TGTGCCAGCAGAAAAACACAATTACTTAATGAAAAACTGTTTTTT.

The chain has TRBV10-2 and TRBJ2-3; 7 bases agree with TRBD2. This CDR3 has 15 amino acids. Germline assignment: CDR1 WSHSY and CDR2 SAAADI. V trimming: 4 bases; J trimming: 1 base; junction bases outside the gene matches: 5. The CDR3 DNA follows: TGCGCCAGCAGTGGAGACACTAGCGGCACAGATACGCAGTATTTT. Translation gives CASSGDTSGTDTQYF.